This TCR beta chain was recorded in a study of blood T cell repertoires in COVID-19. Study-wide context: Sites in the United States, Italy and Spain provided acute and convalescent COVID-19 samples.

CDR1 is LNHNV and CDR2 is YYDKDF in the germline V gene (reference sequence). Trimming removed 0 bases at V and 9 bases at J, with 15 bases between. CDR3 length: 15 residues. Generated by immunoSEQ multiplex PCR, the TCRdb table keeps only in-frame clones and is missing some. In the table there are just under 300,000 clones, 70% to 90% of which are singletons. The sequenced sample consisted of peripheral blood. This clonotype was sampled from a man between 65 and 85 years old with acute or convalescent COVID-19. The J gene is TRBJ2-1, the V gene TRBV15; a possible D gene is TRBD1 (5 bases). The CDR3 DNA reads TGTGCCACCAGCAGAGACAGGGTTAATATTGGTGAGCAGTTCTTC. Translated: CATSRDRVNIGEQFF.